The rows below give T cell receptor beta chains drawn from one sample of a study of cytomegalovirus exposure and HLA in healthy donors. Sequenced by immunoSEQ multiplex PCR; TCRdb stores in-frame clones only, minus some. The repertoire includes roughly 130,000 clones, 85% to 90% of them detected once, and approximately 1.5% sits in the top ten. The sample comprised PBMCs. Receptors originate from a man in his thirties or forties in good health and CMV-seronegative. Both conserved end residues are part of each CDR3. A D gene is named only where the DNA matches it firmly. Only part of the rows carry a size: once, few, many, or a class if the clone is expanded.

j_call clone_size d_call v_call cdr3_aa cdr3_nt
TRBJ2-1 NA TRBD2 TRBV5-1 CASSLETSGKEQFF TGCGCCAGCAGCTTGGAGACTAGCGGAAAGGAGCAGTTCTTC
TRBJ1-1 NA TRBD1 TRBV4-1 CASSPRGGTGGVRTEAFF TGCGCCAGCAGCCCCCGTGGAGGGACAGGGGGCGTGAGGACTGAAGCTTTCTTT
TRBJ2-1 NA TRBD2 TRBV5-1 CASSLLAGALYNEQFF TGCGCCAGCAGCTTATTAGCGGGAGCGCTCTACAATGAGCAGTTCTTC
TRBJ2-1 NA TRBD2 TRBV5-6 CASSPPGLAGHEQFF TGTGCCAGCAGCCCTCCGGGACTAGCGGGGCATGAGCAGTTCTTC
TRBJ1-1 once NA TRBV27 CASSFQGNTEAFF TGTGCCAGCAGTTTTCAGGGAAACACTGAAGCTTTCTTT
TRBJ2-2 NA TRBD2 TRBV5-1 CASSLTTSSRELFF TGCGCCAGCAGCTTGACGACTAGCTCCCGGGAGCTGTTTTTT
TRBJ2-7 few NA TRBV7-9 CASNSQASWGQYF TGTGCCAGCAACTCACAGGCCTCCTGGGGGCAGTACTTC
TRBJ1-4 NA TRBD1 TRBV2 CASSWTGNEKLFF TGTGCCAGCAGTTGGACAGGGAATGAAAAACTGTTTTTT
TRBJ2-2 NA NA TRBV5-1 CASSFPERTGELFF TGCGCCAGCAGCTTCCCCGAGCGCACCGGGGAGCTGTTTTTT
TRBJ1-1 NA NA TRBV2 CASSYVHTEAFF TGTGCCAGCAGTTATGTCCACACTGAAGCTTTCTTT
TRBJ1-3 NA NA TRBV6-6 CASSQTSGKAGNTIYF TGTGCCAGCAGCCAGACCAGTGGGAAAGCGGGGAACACCATATATTTT
TRBJ2-7 NA NA TRBV5-1 CASSFWGLEHEQYF TGCGCCAGCAGCTTTTGGGGGCTTGAACACGAGCAGTACTTC
TRBJ1-2 NA TRBD1 TRBV6-5 CASSSRQGKGTF TGTGCCAGCAGTTCTAGACAGGGGAAGGGAACCTTC
TRBJ2-1 NA TRBD2 TRBV6-7 CASSYSSSSLAGVYEQFF TGTGCCAGCAGTTACTCGTCTTCGTCCCTAGCGGGAGTATATGAGCAGTTCTTC
TRBJ1-1 NA NA TRBV30 CAWSATRVPEAFF TGTGCCTGGAGTGCAACCAGGGTACCGGAAGCTTTCTTT
TRBJ1-1 many NA TRBV4-1 CASSQVRTEWGEAFF TGCGCCAGCAGCCAAGTGAGGACAGAGTGGGGTGAAGCTTTCTTT
TRBJ2-6 NA NA TRBV21-1 CASSSADSGANVLTF TGTGCCAGCAGCTCAGCGGACTCTGGGGCCAACGTCCTGACTTTC
TRBJ1-4 NA NA TRBV19 CASSTDGNNEKLFF TGTGCCAGTAGTACGGACGGGAATAATGAAAAACTGTTTTTT
TRBJ2-7 NA TRBD1 TRBV5-1 CASSLEGGGYEQYF TGCGCCAGCAGCTTGGAAGGGGGCGGCTACGAGCAGTACTTC
TRBJ2-5 once TRBD1 TRBV7-2 CASSHQGQGPTQYF TGTGCCAGCAGCCATCAGGGACAGGGGCCGACCCAGTACTTC
TRBJ2-1 NA TRBD2 TRBV27 CASSPPTLAGDYEQFF TGTGCCAGCAGTCCCCCTACGCTAGCGGGAGACTATGAGCAGTTCTTC
TRBJ2-7 NA TRBD2 TRBV5-4 CASSHGLAPSYEQYF TGTGCCAGCAGCCATGGACTAGCCCCCTCCTACGAGCAGTACTTC
TRBJ1-5 NA NA TRBV4-3 CASSQDRGVGQPQHF TGCGCCAGCAGCCAAGATCGGGGGGTTGGTCAGCCCCAGCATTTT
TRBJ1-5 NA TRBD1 TRBV6-5 CASSSGGGNQPQHF TGTGCCAGCAGTTCAGGGGGCGGCAATCAGCCCCAGCATTTT
TRBJ1-5 NA NA TRBV5-5 CASSSWMGANQPQHF TGTGCCAGCAGCTCCTGGATGGGCGCCAATCAGCCCCAGCATTTT
TRBJ2-1 NA NA TRBV7-9 CASSTISDEQFF TGTGCCAGCTCCACCATTAGCGATGAGCAGTTCTTC
TRBJ2-1 NA NA TRBV2 CASLPSGFSYNEQFF TGTGCCAGCTTGCCAAGCGGGTTCTCCTACAATGAGCAGTTCTTC
TRBJ1-3 NA TRBD1 TRBV7-9 CASSVDRVSGNTIYF TGTGCCAGCAGCGTTGACAGGGTCTCTGGAAACACCATATATTTT